This record concerns one T cell receptor (beta chain) sequence. This clone's antigen is unknown. The sample holds no much larger clone one base away, and base qualities are not on file. The data are from a study of cytomegalovirus exposure and HLA in healthy donors (dated by TCRdb to between 2016 and 2019). Some background on the complete study: In an earlier analysis of 550 to 750 of the donors, around 300 Gb of sequence data and 117 million unique TCR beta sequences from some 170 million T cells were reported. An early release covering around 630 HLA-typed donors comprised around 300 gigabases of sequencing data and roughly 85 million unique TCR sequences. The genetic ancestry cluster associated with self-reported Caucasian donors included 65% to 90% of the approximately 400 genotyped donors. The study aimed to test whether cataloging public T cell receptors could reveal signatures of past pathogen exposure. Using immunosequencing, the study profiled T cell repertoires from around 670 subjects and related those repertoires to cytomegalovirus serostatus. In addition to the first cohort of 650 to 800 subjects, a separate validation cohort of 120 different subjects was used. High-throughput TCR immunosequencing, statistical association of individual TCRs with disease status, and machine learning were combined to predict cytomegalovirus infection status. A later analysis re-analyzed previously published TCR beta repertoires from approximately 700 donors and added high-resolution HLA genotyping to study TCR occurrence patterns. Rather than using new phenotypic data, the later analysis identified candidate immune exposures from TCR beta sequences and from how often those sequences occurred across donors. An earlier analysis of 587 of the donors used high-throughput TCR beta sequencing to judge whether each TCR beta V gene segment behaved as functional or pseudogenic. Donor age, sex, ethnicity and CMV serostatus were collected together with the repertoire data. Genome-wide SNP genotypes for about 65% of the roughly 700 donors were used in a later genetic analysis, which treated that subset as a discovery cohort. All discovery cohort repertoires had been generated using a single sequencing platform. Class I and class II HLA loci were covered by the typing at four-digit resolution. Typing coverage differed by locus: A, B, C, DRB1 and DQB1 were typed in about 620-640 donors, DQA1 in 522, DPA1 in 600 to 610, and DPB1 in 472. Because of strong linkage in the cohort, a handful of DR-DQ haplotypes were treated as single units for association and clustering. Among about 390 genotyped donors of the cohort, an average of around 240,000 unique TCR beta nucleotide sequences were sequenced per donor, roughly 20% of them non-productive.

The V end loses 1 base and the J end loses 5 bases, and a stretch of 14 bases separates them. Per the germline V gene, MGHRA is the CDR1 and YSYEKL is the CDR2. The CDR3 runs 15 residues from the cysteine to the phenylalanine. CDR3 DNA is the only sequence kept; it has 45 bases, read in frame from the first base. Libraries were built with the immunoSEQ multiplex PCR assay. For the multiplex PCR, a mixture combining 60 forward primers for TCR Vbeta segments and 13 reverse primers for TCR Jbeta segments was used. A multiplex PCR assay on genomic DNA amplified the CDR3 region of rearranged TCR beta genes. Amplified TCR beta libraries were sequenced as 87-base-pair reads on the Illumina HiSeq System. The study's processing was this. Across the 600 to 700 repertoires, a later analysis counted some 80 million unique TCR beta chains, around 11 million of which were shared by at least two donors. A nearest-neighbor algorithm error-corrected the raw reads and collapsed the reads into unique sequences, merging closely related sequences to remove PCR and sequencing errors. V, D and J gene segments were assigned by aligning CDR3 sequences to IMGT reference sequences. For a sequence to be retained, a match of at least six nucleotides to both a V gene segment and a J gene segment was required. A rearrangement counted as productive if the CDR3 had no stop codons and remained in frame with V and J, and every other rearrangement counted as non-productive. Following IMGT convention, CDR3 was defined as the stretch from the second conserved V-encoded cysteine up to the conserved J-encoded phenylalanine. The earlier analysis of about 610 of the donors excluded any sequence lacking an unambiguous match to a single V gene segment. An earlier analysis of approximately 590 of the donors classified V segments as functional when productive rearrangements were above 56.7% and as segregating when the standard deviation between donors was above 5%. A statistical classification framework was built to diagnose cytomegalovirus status from the catalog of TCR beta chain sequences. V and J gene assignment, in a later analysis, came from comparing TCR nucleotide sequences with IMGT/GENE-DB human TR gene sequences. The TCRdist pipeline was used in a later analysis to assign CDR3 sequences and most-parsimonious VDJ recombination scenarios. In a later analysis, each TCR beta chain was defined by its CDR3 amino acid sequence together with its V-gene family, and reads without a unique V-gene family were excluded. A later analysis removed 500 to 650 highly shared, low-generation-probability nucleotide sequences to deal with suspected cross-contamination and a sequencing artifact. In a later analysis, a clonal expansion index was calculated for each public chain from normalized within-repertoire ranks of inferred template counts. Generation probabilities in a later analysis came from a VDJ recombination model fitted to out-of-frame rearrangements, and those results were checked against IGoR. A later analysis scored TCR-TCR, TCR-HLA and TCR-CMV co-occurrence with hypergeometric tests, applying a repertoire-size bias correction to TCR pairs. False discovery rates were estimated in a later analysis by permuting HLA or CMV assignments 20 times. In a later analysis, co-occurring TCRs were grouped with DBSCAN, and TCRdist sequence similarity was added when clustering was performed within HLA-allele-positive subsets. For co-occurrence clustering, repertoires with fewer than 30,000 or more than 120,000 public chains were excluded, along with roughly 5 repertoires with anomalous nucleotide sharing. TCRdb mirrors the immuneACCESS table, restricted to in-frame sequences. Some clones are absent from its copies; in checked studies, under half trace to an unresolved V gene, and the reason for the others is unknown. That table furnishes V, J and clone size, whereas the DNA furnished D and trimming. This sample comprises 200,000 or so clones, approximately 84% of them detected only once. Together, the top ten hold around 2.5% of the sample.

The paper's findings and limits, for the study overall: In this cohort, only TCR beta chains were sequenced, and detectable features were limited by the absence of alpha or paired-chain data. Compared with the approximately 600-donor mean, donors in an Asian-associated ancestry cluster had fewer N-insertions in productive TCRs, according to a later genetic analysis. A further reported finding was that TCR beta sequences accurately predicted the HLA-A and HLA-B alleles for most subjects in the first cohort. In an earlier analysis of over 550 of the donors, most TCR beta V segments were observed in productive rearrangements about 87% or about 30% of the time, broadly matching IMGT annotations. The authors suggested that the approach could potentially be generalized to other disease states and immunological phenotypes. Across donors, most TCR sequences were observed very rarely, whereas some public TCRs were present in many individuals. When HLA alleles, especially DR and DQ, strongly co-occurred, attributing TCR associations to individual alleles was difficult. In a later analysis, HLA-associated TCR beta chains were found to be more clonally expanded and to have lower generation probabilities than equally common non-associated chains. In both the original and validation cohorts, the classifier was reported to diagnose cytomegalovirus status with high specificity and sensitivity. According to a later analysis, most CMV-associated TCR beta chains appeared to be HLA-restricted, and the HLA associations seemed to be driven largely by CMV exposure. A later analysis reported that several top co-occurrence clusters appeared linked to parvovirus B19, influenza, CMV and Epstein-Barr virus. Linkage disequilibrium might explain the correlated functional status among segregating V segments, but an unknown experimental factor could not be excluded. A total of fewer than 200 TCR beta chains were listed by the study as associated with cytomegalovirus. A later genetic analysis associated a missense DCLRE1C variant with V-gene and J-gene trimming of TCR beta chains, and an independent cohort replicated the association. The 87-base-pair reads could not distinguish some IMGT-functional V segments, including TRBV6-2 and TRBV6-3, so those segments were excluded. Because counts were too low, roughly 18 rarely observed V segments, including chromosome 9 orphons, were left out of the earlier analysis of about 620 of the donors. Roughly uniform sequencing depth across donors was assumed in presence/absence analyses, although this assumption may not hold. In a later analysis, TCR association rates were found to vary across HLA loci, with the most associated TCRs seen for DRB1 alleles and the fewest for HLA-C alleles. Because HLA typing was unavailable for some donors at each locus, only the typed subset was used in association tests. For the cohort, immune exposure information was limited to CMV serostatus. In a later analysis, 16,951 TCR beta sequences were associated with specific HLA alleles at a false discovery rate of 0.05. The sequencing pipeline was judged likely to have produced a cluster of highly shared sequence variants as a technical artifact. A few of the identified cytomegalovirus-associated TCR beta chains were confirmed in vitro to be specific for cytomegalovirus antigens.

In total, roughly 670 healthy bone marrow donors made up the cohort. At the time of sampling, every cohort member was nominally healthy, though immune exposures that went unrecorded were likely present. The donor tested CMV seropositive and was one of the 289 seropositive cohort members. Every donor gave a peripheral blood sample, and the peripheral blood mononuclear cells from that sample were used for TCR beta sequencing. The Qiagen DNeasy Blood Extraction Kit was used to extract genomic DNA from the blood cell samples. The TCR originated in a woman aged 45 to 65 in good health and CMV-seropositive. The rearranged chain carries TRBV4-1 and TRBJ2-5, with TRBD2 tentatively as D gene (7 bases match). Sequencing used PBMCs. CDR3 reads: CASSQGGGWGETQYF. The DNA sequence is as follows: TGCGCCAGCAGCCAAGGGGGGGGCTGGGGTGAGACCCAGTACTTC.